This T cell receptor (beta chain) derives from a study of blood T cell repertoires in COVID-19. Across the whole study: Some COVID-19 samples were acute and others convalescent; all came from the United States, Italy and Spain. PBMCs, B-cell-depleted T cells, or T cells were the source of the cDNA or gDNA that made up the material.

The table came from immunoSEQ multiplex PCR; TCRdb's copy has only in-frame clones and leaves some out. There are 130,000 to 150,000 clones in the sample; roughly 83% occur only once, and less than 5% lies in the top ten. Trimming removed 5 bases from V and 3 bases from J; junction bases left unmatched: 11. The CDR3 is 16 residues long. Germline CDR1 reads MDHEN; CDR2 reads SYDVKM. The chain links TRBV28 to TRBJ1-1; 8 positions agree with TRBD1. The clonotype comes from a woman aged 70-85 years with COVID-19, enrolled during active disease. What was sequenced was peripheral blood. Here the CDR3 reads CASSQRQGRGDTEAFF. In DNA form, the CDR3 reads TGTGCCAGCAGTCAACGACAGGGGAGGGGTGACACTGAAGCTTTCTTT.